Given below is one TCR beta chain in context. There are 17 residues in the CDR3. V was cut by 0 bases and J by 3 bases, with 18 bases left in between. Germline CDR1 and CDR2: SGHVS and FQNEAQ. TCRdb re-called the RT-PCR reads with MiXCR, one entry per CDR3 protein. The sample has hundreds of thousands of distinct CDR3 sequences, 12% to 15% seen once. The sequenced sample consisted of memory CD4+ T cells from blood. This receptor was taken from a female donor in good health, serving as a healthy control. The V and J genes are TRBV7-8 and TRBJ2-7, with D possibly TRBD1 on 6 matching bases. The CDR3 DNA is TGTGCCAGCAGCTTAGCAGTCGGTAGAGGGGGATACTACGAGCAGTACTTC. It specifies CASSLAVGRGGYYEQYF.